Shown below are 3 T cell receptor beta chains from a single sample sequenced in a study of blood T cell repertoires in COVID-19. Repertoires were generated with immunoSEQ multiplex PCR, while TCRdb's copy carries only in-frame clones and drops some. The data hold more than 110,000 clones, with about 82% observed a single time. Sample: peripheral blood. These receptors all come from a woman aged 80 or older with active or convalescent COVID-19.

V usage is TRBV5-1 and J usage is TRBJ1-1, with no clear D. Trimming shortened V by 5 bases and J by 1 base, and 9 bases separated the two germline ends. CDR1 is SGHRS and CDR2 is YFSETQ in the germline V gene. CDR3 size: 13 residues. The CDR3 loop is CASRTRENTEAFF. In DNA, the CDR3 is TGCGCCAGCAGAACCCGAGAGAACACTGAAGCTTTCTTT.

This chain links TRBV21-1 with TRBJ1-5. TRBV21-1 represents a pseudogene. The CDR3 totals 14 residues. This CDR3 is CAGDQRPRDQPQHF. DNA of the CDR3: TGTGCCGGCGACCAGAGACCACGGGATCAGCCCCAGCATTTT.

This clone came up once. The chain combines TRBV5-7 with TRBJ2-7, with 9 bases fitting TRBD1. TRBV5-7 is labeled an ORF, and its function is uncertain. The CDR3 runs 16 residues. The V gene end was trimmed by 0 bases and the J gene end by 3 bases; junction bases not matched to a gene: 7. Here the CDR3 reads CASSLGSGTGSYEQYF. Written as DNA, the CDR3 is TGTGCCAGCAGCTTGGGGTCCGGGACAGGGAGCTACGAGCAGTACTTC.